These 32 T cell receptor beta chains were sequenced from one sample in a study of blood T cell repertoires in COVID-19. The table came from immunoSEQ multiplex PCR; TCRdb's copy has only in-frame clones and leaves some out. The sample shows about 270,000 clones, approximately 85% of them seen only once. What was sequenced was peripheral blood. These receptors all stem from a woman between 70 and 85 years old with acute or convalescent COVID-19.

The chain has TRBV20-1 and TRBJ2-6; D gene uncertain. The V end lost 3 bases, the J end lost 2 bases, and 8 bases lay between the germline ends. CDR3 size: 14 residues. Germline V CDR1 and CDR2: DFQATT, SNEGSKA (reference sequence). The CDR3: CSASKETGANVLTF. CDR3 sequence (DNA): TGCAGTGCTAGTAAGGAGACTGGGGCCAACGTCCTGACTTTC.

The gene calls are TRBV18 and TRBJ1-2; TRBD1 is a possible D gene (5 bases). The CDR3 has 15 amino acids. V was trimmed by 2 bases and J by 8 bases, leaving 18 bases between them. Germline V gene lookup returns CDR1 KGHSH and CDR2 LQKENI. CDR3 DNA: TGTGCCAGCTCACCAGCCGGGGGGGGATACGGAGGCTACACCTTC. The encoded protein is CASSPAGGGYGGYTF.

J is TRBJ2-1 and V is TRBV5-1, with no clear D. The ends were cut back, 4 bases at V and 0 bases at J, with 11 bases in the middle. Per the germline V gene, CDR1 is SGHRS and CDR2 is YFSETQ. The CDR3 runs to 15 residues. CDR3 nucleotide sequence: TGCGCCAGCAGCGTAACATCCAGCTCCTACAATGAGCAGTTCTTC. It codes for CASSVTSSSYNEQFF.

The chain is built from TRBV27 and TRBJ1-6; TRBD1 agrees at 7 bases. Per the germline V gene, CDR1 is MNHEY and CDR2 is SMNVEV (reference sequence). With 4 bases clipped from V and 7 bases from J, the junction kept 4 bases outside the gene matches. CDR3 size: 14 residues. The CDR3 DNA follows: TGTGCCAGCAGTTACGGACAGGCAAATTCACCCCTCCACTTT. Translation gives CASSYGQANSPLHF.

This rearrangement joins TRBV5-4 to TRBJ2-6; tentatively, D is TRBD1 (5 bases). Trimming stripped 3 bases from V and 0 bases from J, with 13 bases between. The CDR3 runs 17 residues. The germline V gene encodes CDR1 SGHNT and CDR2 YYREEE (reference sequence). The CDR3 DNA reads TGTGCCAGCAGCTCGATGACAGTGCTCTCTGGGGCCAACGTCCTGACTTTC. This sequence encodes CASSSMTVLSGANVLTF.

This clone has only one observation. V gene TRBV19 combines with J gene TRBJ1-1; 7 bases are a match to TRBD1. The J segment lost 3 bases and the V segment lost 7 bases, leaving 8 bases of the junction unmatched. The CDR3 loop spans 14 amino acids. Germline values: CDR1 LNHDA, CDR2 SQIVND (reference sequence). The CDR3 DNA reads TGTGCCAGTATGAGGGGGCTGGGAGACACTGAAGCTTTCTTT. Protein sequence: CASMRGLGDTEAFF.

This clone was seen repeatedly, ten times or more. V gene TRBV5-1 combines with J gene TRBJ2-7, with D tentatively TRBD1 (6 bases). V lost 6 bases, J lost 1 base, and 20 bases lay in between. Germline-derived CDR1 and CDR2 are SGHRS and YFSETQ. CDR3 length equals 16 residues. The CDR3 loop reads CASTLTGIERSYEQYF. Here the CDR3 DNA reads TGCGCCAGCACCCTTACAGGGATAGAAAGGTCCTACGAGCAGTACTTC.

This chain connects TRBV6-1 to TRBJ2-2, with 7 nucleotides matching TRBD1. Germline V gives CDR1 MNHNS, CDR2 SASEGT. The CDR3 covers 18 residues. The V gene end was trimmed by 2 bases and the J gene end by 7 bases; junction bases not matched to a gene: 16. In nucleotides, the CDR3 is TGTGCCAGCAGTGAACTCCGACAGGGCTGGAATGTAGACGGGGAGCTGTTTTTT. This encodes CASSELRQGWNVDGELFF.

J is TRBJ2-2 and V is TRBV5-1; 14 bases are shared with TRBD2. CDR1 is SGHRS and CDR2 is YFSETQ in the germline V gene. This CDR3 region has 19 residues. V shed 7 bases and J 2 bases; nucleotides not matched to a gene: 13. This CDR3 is CASGRDGLAGGRNTGELFF. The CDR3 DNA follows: TGCGCCAGCGGGAGAGACGGACTAGCGGGGGGCCGAAACACCGGGGAGCTGTTTTTT. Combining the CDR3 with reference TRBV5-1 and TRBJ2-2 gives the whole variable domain KAGVTQTPRYLIKTRGQQVTLSCSPISGHRSVSWYQQTPGQGLQFLFEYFSETQRNKGNFPGRFSGRQFSNSRSEMNVSTLELGDSALYLCASGRDGLAGGRNTGELFFGEGSRLTVL.

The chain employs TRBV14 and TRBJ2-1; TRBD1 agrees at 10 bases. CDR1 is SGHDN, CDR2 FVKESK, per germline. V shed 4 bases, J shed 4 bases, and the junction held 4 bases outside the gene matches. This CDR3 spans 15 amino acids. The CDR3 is CASSPGTGVYNEQFF. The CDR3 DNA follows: TGTGCCAGCAGCCCCGGGACAGGGGTTTACAATGAGCAGTTCTTC.

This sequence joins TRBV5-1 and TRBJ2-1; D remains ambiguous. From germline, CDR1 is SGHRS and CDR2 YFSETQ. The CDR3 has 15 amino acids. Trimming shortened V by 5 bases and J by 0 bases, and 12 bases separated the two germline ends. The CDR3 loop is CASSPGPPSYNEQFF. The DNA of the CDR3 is TGCGCCAGCAGTCCGGGTCCACCCTCCTACAATGAGCAGTTCTTC.

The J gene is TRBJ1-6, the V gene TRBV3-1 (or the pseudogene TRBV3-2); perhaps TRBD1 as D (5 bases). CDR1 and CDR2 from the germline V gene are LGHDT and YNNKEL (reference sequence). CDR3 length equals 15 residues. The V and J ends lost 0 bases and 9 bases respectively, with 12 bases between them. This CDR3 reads CASSQEGGASSPLHF. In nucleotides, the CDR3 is TGTGCCAGCAGCCAAGAGGGGGGTGCTTCTTCACCCCTCCACTTT.

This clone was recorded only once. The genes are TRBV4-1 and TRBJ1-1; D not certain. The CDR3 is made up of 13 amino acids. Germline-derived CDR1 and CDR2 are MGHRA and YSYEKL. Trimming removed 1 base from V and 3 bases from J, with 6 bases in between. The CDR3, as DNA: TGCGCCAGCAGCCAAGTTCGGGACACTGAAGCTTTCTTT. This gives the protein CASSQVRDTEAFF.

The CDR3 is CASSQGRWAGAFF. DNA of the CDR3: TGTGCCAGCAGCCAAGGGAGGTGGGCAGGAGCTTTCTTT. The chain uses TRBV3-1 (or the pseudogene TRBV3-2) and TRBJ1-1; D is unclear. The CDR3 is made up of 13 amino acids. V was cut by 1 base and J by 10 bases, with 13 bases left in between. The germline V gene has CDR1 LGHDT and CDR2 YNNKEL (reference sequence).

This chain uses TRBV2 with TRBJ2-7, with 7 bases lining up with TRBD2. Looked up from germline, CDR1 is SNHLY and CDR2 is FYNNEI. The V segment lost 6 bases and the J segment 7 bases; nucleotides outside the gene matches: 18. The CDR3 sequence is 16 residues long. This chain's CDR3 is CASSASLGGLVQEQYF. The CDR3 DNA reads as TGTGCCAGCAGCGCCTCTTTGGGGGGGTTGGTACAGGAGCAGTACTTC. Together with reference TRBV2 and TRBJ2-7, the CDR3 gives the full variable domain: EPEVTQTPSHQVTQMGQEVILRCVPISNHLYFYWYRQILGQKVEFLVSFYNNEISEKSEIFDDQFSVERPDGSNFTLKIRSTKLEDSAMYFCASSASLGGLVQEQYFGPGTRLTVT.

CDR3 sequence reads: CASSGDGENYGYTF. CDR3 DNA: TGTGCCAGCAGCGGCGACGGAGAGAACTATGGCTACACCTTC. V gene TRBV5-6 combines with J gene TRBJ1-2, with D unclear. V gave up 4 bases and J gave up 2 bases, with 12 bases separating them. This CDR3 has 14 amino acids. Germline CDR1 is SGHDT and CDR2 is YYEEEE.

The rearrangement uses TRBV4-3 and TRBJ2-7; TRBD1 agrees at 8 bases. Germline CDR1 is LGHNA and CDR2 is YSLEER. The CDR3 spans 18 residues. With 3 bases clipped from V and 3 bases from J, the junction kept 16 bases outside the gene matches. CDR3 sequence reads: CASSHGQGPGSDHYEQYF. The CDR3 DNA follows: TGCGCCAGCAGCCACGGACAGGGCCCAGGCAGCGATCACTACGAGCAGTACTTC.

The CDR3 nucleotides are TGTGCCAGCAGCTTGATCGACAGCTTCTATGGCTACACCTTC. Amino acid sequence: CASSLIDSFYGYTF. The chain combines TRBV11-2 with TRBJ1-2; the D gene is possibly TRBD1 (5 bases). Germline V CDR1 and CDR2: SGHAT, FQNNGV. V was pared by 3 bases and J by 4 bases, with 12 bases between. CDR3 size: 14 residues. Complete variable domain (other parts from reference TRBV11-2 and TRBJ1-2): EAGVAQSPRYKIIEKRQSVAFWCNPISGHATLYWYQQILGQGPKLLIQFQNNGVVDDSQLPKDRFSAERLKGVDSTLKIQPAKLEDSAVYLCASSLIDSFYGYTFGSGTRLTVV.

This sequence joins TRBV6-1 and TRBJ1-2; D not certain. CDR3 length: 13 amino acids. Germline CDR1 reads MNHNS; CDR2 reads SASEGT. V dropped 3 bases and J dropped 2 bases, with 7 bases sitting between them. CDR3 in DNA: TGTGCCAGCAGTGATCCTAGGAACTATGGCTACACCTTC. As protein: CASSDPRNYGYTF.

The CDR3 here is CASSRGTTKETQYF. The CDR3 nucleotides read TGTGCCAGCAGCCGCGGGACTACGAAAGAGACCCAGTACTTC. The V gene is TRBV5-5, the J gene TRBJ2-5, with TRBD2 matching 7 bases. V lost 4 bases, J lost 3 bases, and 6 bases stayed unmatched. CDR1 SGHKS and CDR2 YYEKEE come from the germline V gene (reference sequence). This CDR3 is 14 amino acids long.

DNA for the CDR3: TGTGCCAGCAGCCAAACTACTCCTGGCACAGATACGCAGTATTTT. Its protein product is CASSQTTPGTDTQYF. This chain links TRBV14 with TRBJ2-3; D uncertain. Germline CDR1 SGHDN, CDR2 FVKESK. The CDR3 is 15 amino acids. V was trimmed by 2 bases and J by 1 base, leaving 10 bases between them. The whole variable domain, filled in from reference TRBV14 and TRBJ2-3, reads EAGVTQFPSHSVIEKGQTVTLRCDPISGHDNLYWYRRVMGKEIKFLLHFVKESKQDESGMPNNRFLAERTGGTYSTLKVQPAELEDSGVYFCASSQTTPGTDTQYFGPGTRLTVL.

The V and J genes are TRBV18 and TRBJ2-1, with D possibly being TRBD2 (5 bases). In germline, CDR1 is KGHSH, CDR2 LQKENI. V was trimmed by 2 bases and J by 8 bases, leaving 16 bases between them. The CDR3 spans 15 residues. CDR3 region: CASSPSLSVTYEQFF. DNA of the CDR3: TGTGCCAGCTCACCAAGTCTTAGCGTTACCTATGAGCAGTTCTTC. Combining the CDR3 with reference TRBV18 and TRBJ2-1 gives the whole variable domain NAGVMQNPRHLVRRRGQEARLRCSPMKGHSHVYWYRQLPEEGLKFMVYLQKENIIDESGMPKERFSAEFPKEGPSILRIQQVVRGDSAAYFCASSPSLSVTYEQFFGPGTRLTVL.

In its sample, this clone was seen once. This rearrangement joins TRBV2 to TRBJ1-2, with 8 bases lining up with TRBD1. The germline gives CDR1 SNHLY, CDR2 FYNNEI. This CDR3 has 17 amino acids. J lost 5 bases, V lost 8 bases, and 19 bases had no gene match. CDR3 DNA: TGTGCCAGCGCCAACCCACGCGCGACAGGGGCAGGATATGGCTACACCTTC. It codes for CASANPRATGAGYGYTF. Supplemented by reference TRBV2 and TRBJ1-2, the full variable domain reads EPEVTQTPSHQVTQMGQEVILRCVPISNHLYFYWYRQILGQKVEFLVSFYNNEISEKSEIFDDQFSVERPDGSNFTLKIRSTKLEDSAMYFCASANPRATGAGYGYTFGSGTRLTVV.

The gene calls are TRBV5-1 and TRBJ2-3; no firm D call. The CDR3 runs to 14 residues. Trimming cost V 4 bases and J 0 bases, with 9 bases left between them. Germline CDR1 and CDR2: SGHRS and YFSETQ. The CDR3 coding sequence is TGCGCCAGCAGCCTTGAGTCCAGCACAGATACGCAGTATTTT. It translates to CASSLESSTDTQYF.

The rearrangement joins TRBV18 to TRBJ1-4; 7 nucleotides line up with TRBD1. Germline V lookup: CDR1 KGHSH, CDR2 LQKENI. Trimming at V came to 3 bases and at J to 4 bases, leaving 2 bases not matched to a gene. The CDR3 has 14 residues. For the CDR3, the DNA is TGTGCCAGCTCACCGACAGGGTATAATGAAAAACTGTTTTTT. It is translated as CASSPTGYNEKLFF.

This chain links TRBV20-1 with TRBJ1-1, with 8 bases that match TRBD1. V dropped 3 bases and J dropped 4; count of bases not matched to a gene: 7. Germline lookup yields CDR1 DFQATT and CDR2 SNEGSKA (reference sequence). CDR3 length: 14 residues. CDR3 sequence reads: CSASGGQGRTEAFF. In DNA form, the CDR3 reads TGCAGTGCTAGTGGCGGACAGGGCCGCACTGAAGCTTTCTTT.

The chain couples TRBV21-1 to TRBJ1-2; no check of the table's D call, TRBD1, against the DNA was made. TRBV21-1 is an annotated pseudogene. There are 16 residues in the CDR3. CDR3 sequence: CASSRHPFRQGYGYTF. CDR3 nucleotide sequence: TGTGCCAGCAGCAGGCACCCGTTCCGACAGGGATATGGCTACACCTTC.

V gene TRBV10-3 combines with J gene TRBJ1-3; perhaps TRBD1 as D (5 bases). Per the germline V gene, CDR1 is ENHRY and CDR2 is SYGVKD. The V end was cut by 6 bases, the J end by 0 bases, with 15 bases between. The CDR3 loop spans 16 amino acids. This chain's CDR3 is CAIRDPGQSSGNTIYF. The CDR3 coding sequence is TGTGCCATCAGAGACCCCGGACAATCCTCTGGAAACACCATATATTTT.

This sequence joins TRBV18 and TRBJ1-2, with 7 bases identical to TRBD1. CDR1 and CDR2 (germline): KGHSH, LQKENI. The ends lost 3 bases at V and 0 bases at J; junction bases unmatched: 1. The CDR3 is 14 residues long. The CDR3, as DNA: TGTGCCAGCTCACCCCAGGGGGCTAACTATGGCTACACCTTC. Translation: CASSPQGANYGYTF.

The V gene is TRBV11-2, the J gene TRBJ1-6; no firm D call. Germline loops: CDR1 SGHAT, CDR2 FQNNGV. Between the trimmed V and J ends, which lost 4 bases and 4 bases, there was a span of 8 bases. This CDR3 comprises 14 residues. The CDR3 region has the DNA TGTGCCAGCAGCTCCGGGTCTTATAATTCACCCCTCCACTTT. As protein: CASSSGSYNSPLHF.

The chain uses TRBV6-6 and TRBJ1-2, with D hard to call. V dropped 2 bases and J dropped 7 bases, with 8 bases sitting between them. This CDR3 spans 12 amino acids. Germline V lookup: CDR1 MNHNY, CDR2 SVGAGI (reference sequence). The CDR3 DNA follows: TGTGCCAGCAGTTACGAGCGGTTTGGCTACACCTTC. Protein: CASSYERFGYTF.

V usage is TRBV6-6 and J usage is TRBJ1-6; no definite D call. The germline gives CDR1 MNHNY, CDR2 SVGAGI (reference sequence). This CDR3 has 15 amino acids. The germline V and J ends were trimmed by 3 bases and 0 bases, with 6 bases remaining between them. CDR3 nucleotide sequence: TGTGCCAGCAGTTATGCTAGCTCCTATAATTCACCCCTCCACTTT. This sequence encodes CASSYASSYNSPLHF.